This T cell receptor beta chain was retrieved from a study of shared clonotypes between healthy human individuals. Some clones are missing from TCRdb's copy, which holds only in-frame ones; the method was immunoSEQ multiplex PCR. This sample has around 300,000 clones, with around 86% found just once. This sequence was found in a man aged 18 to 30 in good health. Sequenced: memory CD8+ T cells sorted from blood. As for subset: CD45RO+ cells pooled with CCR7-negative TemRA cells.

The CDR3 DNA reads TGTGCCTGGAGTCACAGGGAGGGCACTGAAGCTTTCTTT. Its protein product is CAWSHREGTEAFF. This sequence joins TRBV30 and TRBJ1-1; tentatively, D is TRBD1 (6 bases). This CDR3 contains 13 residues. Germline-derived CDR1 and CDR2 are GTSNPN and SVGIG (reference sequence). V was trimmed by 2 bases and J by 4 bases, leaving 11 bases between them.